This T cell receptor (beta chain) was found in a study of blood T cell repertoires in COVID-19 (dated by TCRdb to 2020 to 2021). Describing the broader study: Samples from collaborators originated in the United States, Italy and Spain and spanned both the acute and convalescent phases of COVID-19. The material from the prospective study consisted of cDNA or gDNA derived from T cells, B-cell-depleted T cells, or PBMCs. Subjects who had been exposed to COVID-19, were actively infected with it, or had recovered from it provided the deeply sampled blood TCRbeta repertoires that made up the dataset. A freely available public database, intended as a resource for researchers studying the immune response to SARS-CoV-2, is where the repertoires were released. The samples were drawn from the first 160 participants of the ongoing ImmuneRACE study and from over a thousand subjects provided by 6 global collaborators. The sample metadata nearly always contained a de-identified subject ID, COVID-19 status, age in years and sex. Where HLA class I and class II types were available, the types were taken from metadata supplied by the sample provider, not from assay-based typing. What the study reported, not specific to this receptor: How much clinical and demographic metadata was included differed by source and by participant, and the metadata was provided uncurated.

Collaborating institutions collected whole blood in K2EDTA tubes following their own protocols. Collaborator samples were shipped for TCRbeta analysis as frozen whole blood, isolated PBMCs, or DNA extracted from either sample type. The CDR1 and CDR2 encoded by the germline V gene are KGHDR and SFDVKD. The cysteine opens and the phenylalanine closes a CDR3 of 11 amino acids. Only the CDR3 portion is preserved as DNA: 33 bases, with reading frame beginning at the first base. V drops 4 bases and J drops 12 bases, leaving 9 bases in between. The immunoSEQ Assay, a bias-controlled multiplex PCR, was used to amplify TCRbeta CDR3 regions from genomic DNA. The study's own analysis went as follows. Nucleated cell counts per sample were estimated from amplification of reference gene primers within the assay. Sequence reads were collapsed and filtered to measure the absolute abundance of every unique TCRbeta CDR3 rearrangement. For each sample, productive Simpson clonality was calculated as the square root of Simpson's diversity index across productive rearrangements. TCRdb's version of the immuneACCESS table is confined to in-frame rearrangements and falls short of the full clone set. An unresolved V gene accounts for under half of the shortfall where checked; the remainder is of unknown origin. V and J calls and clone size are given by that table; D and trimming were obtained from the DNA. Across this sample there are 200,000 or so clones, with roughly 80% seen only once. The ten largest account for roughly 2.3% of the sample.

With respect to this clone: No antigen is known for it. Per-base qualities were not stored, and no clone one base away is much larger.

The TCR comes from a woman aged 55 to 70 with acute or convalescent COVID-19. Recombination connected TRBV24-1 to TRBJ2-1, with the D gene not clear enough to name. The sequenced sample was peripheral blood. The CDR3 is CATSDLTRQFF. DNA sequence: TGTGCCACCAGTGACCTAACGAGGCAGTTCTTC.